This TCR beta chain derives from a study of neurological immune-mediated disorders. Study details: Of around 35 multiple sclerosis patients, approximately 31 were relapsing-remitting and 3 secondary progressive. Study-wide results and limits: The phylogenetic placement of 18 of 34 multiple sclerosis patients' repertoires in one related-CDR3 cluster constitutes a possible signature.

This clonotype was counted ten times or more. Its antigen is as yet unknown. This CDR3 is built from 17 residues. Germline lookup yields CDR1 DFQATT and CDR2 SNEGSKA (reference sequence). Trimming cost V 3 bases and J 0 bases, with 19 bases left between them. With 10-nucleotide random UMIs, 5'RACE was used to make the cDNA. Every sequencing run generated over 190 million TCR-beta sequences from 15-18 subjects. TCRdb itself ran the 5' RACE reads through MiXCR, one entry per CDR3 protein. This table has 130,000 or so distinct CDR3 sequences, roughly 3.2% appearing once. J is TRBJ2-3 and V is TRBV20-1; D is unresolved. The clonotype was recovered from a woman aged 25 to 45 with multiple sclerosis. The sample consisted of PBMCs. The CDR3 DNA follows: TGCAGTGCTAGGGCTGGGATGACTGTTACTAGCACAGATACGCAGTATTTT. It specifies CSARAGMTVTSTDTQYF.